This TCR beta chain was profiled in a study of T-cell reconstitution after alpha-beta-depleted transplantation in children. Germline V gene sequence: CDR1 MNHEY, CDR2 SVGAGI. This CDR3 region has 15 residues. V dropped 4 bases and J dropped 0 bases, with 10 bases sitting between them. The authors prepared the TCRbeta library with unique molecular identifiers. TCRdb re-called the PCR reads through MiXCR, storing one row per CDR3 protein. Of around 400,000 distinct CDR3 sequences in the sample, about 11% were seen once. Sequencing used PBMCs from the stem cell graft donor, obtained from the stem cell graft. The chain joins TRBV6-5 to TRBJ1-3; D unresolved. The sequence was collected from a human donor who donated a stem cell graft to a child with acute myeloid leukemia. The CDR3, as DNA: TGTGCCAGCAGTTTACGTCTGCACTCTGGAAACACCATATATTTT. Translated: CASSLRLHSGNTIYF.